These 21 T cell receptor beta chains came from one sample sequenced in a study of cytomegalovirus exposure and HLA in healthy donors. PCR used 60 Vbeta primers and 13 Jbeta primers. The assay was immunoSEQ multiplex PCR, and TCRdb's table has in-frame clones only and misses some. This sample yields 95,000 to 100,000 clones, of which about 76% are seen a single time; roughly 6.9% belongs to the top ten. Sequenced: PBMCs. Every receptor here comes from a middle-aged man in good health and CMV-seropositive.

V usage is TRBV9 and J usage is TRBJ2-5; 8 bases are a match to TRBD1. V was pared by 0 bases and J by 2 bases, with 6 bases of the junction left unmatched. CDR1 is SGDLS and CDR2 is YYNGEE in the germline V gene. This CDR3 spans 16 amino acids. DNA of the CDR3: TGTGCCAGCAGCGTAGGCCAGGGGGCTCCACAAGAGACCCAGTACTTC. Its translation is CASSVGQGAPQETQYF.

The chain recombines TRBV25-1 with TRBJ1-2, with TRBD1 identical over 8 bases. The CDR3 loop spans 16 amino acids. The germline CDR1 and CDR2 sequences are MGHDK and SYGVNS. The V and J ends lost 6 bases and 2 bases, in that order; junction bases with no gene match: 11. CDR3: CASSEANRGDNYGYTF. The DNA of the CDR3 is TGTGCCAGCAGCGAAGCCAACAGGGGGGACAACTATGGCTACACCTTC.

This chain joins TRBV10-3 and TRBJ1-6; D is uncertain. Germline V lookup: CDR1 ENHRY, CDR2 SYGVKD. The length of the CDR3 is 14 residues. The germline V and J ends were trimmed by 2 bases and 7 bases, with 9 bases remaining between them. The chain's CDR3 is CAISETAANSPLHF. Here the CDR3 DNA reads TGTGCCATCAGTGAGACGGCGGCCAATTCACCCCTCCACTTT.

The chain is built from TRBV7-8 and TRBJ2-5; a possible D gene is TRBD2 (5 bases). The DNA end lines up better with TRBJ2-7; the J call may be wrong. CDR1 SGHVS and CDR2 FQNEAQ come from the germline V gene. CDR3 size: 16 residues. The CDR3 DNA follows: TGTGCCAGCAGCCATGGGCTAGCCCTGAGCTCCTACGAGCAGTACTTC. Translated, it gives CASSHGLALSSYEQYF.

The V call is TRBV5-4, the J call TRBJ2-7; 7 bases align to TRBD2. CDR3 length: 13 residues. Looked up from germline, CDR1 is SGHNT and CDR2 is YYREEE (reference sequence). J gave up 2 bases and V 4 bases, and 3 bases lay outside the gene matches. CDR3 coding DNA: TGTGCCAGCAGCATACTAGCGACCTACGAGCAGTACTTC. Its translation is CASSILATYEQYF. The full variable domain, its missing parts supplied by reference TRBV5-4 and TRBJ2-7, is ETGVTQSPTHLIKTRGQQVTLRCSSQSGHNTVSWYQQALGQGPQFIFQYYREEENGRGNFPPRFSGLQFPNYSSELNVNALELDDSALYLCASSILATYEQYFGPGTRLTVT.

The V gene is TRBV5-1, the J gene TRBJ2-3; no firm D call. The CDR3 is 14 amino acids. The germline V gene encodes CDR1 SGHRS and CDR2 YFSETQ. Trimming stripped 4 bases from V and 4 bases from J, with 13 bases between. The chain's CDR3 is CASSDAQQADTQYF. CDR3 bases: TGCGCCAGCAGCGACGCCCAGCAGGCAGATACGCAGTATTTT.

In its sample, this clone was seen a few times. The rearrangement uses TRBV9 and TRBJ2-7, with TRBD1 matching 8 bases. There are 14 residues in the CDR3. Germline loops: CDR1 SGDLS, CDR2 YYNGEE. J was trimmed by 9 bases and V by 0 bases; bases with no gene match: 8. This chain's CDR3 is CASSVGTGNLRQYF. DNA for the CDR3: TGTGCCAGCAGCGTAGGGACAGGGAACCTTCGGCAGTACTTC.

The chain uses TRBV7-9 and TRBJ2-2; a possible D gene is TRBD1 (6 bases). Trimming pared 0 bases from V and 4 bases from J, leaving 15 bases between. The CDR3 runs 17 residues. Germline V gives CDR1 SEHNR, CDR2 FQNEAQ (reference sequence). The CDR3 sequence: CASSLARQGPGTGELFF. The CDR3 DNA sequence: TGTGCCAGCAGCTTAGCGAGGCAGGGGCCCGGCACCGGGGAGCTGTTTTTT.

V and J are TRBV11-2 and TRBJ2-2; no firm D call. Per germline, CDR1 SGHAT and CDR2 FQNNGV. This CDR3 has 13 residues. V lost 2 bases and J 6 bases, leaving 7 bases between the germline ends. The CDR3 loop is CASSLQISGELFF. The CDR3 DNA follows: TGTGCCAGCAGCTTACAAATTTCCGGGGAGCTGTTTTTT.

The rearrangement uses TRBV2 and TRBJ2-1; 13 nucleotides line up with TRBD2. V trimming: 0 bases; J trimming: 8 bases; junction bases outside the gene matches: 4. The length of the CDR3 is 16 residues. Germline V gives CDR1 SNHLY, CDR2 FYNNEI. CDR3 loop: CASSEARTSGSDEQFF. The CDR3 coding sequence is TGTGCCAGCAGTGAAGCCAGGACTAGCGGGAGCGATGAGCAGTTCTTC.

V gene TRBV1 combines with J gene TRBJ1-4; the tabulated D call, TRBD1, remains unverified against the DNA. TRBV1 is noted as a pseudogene. This CDR3 spans 16 amino acids. Here the CDR3 reads CTSSQEQGFQKEKLFF. The CDR3 DNA reads as TGCACCAGCAGCCAAGAACAGGGGTTCCAAAAGGAAAAACTGTTTTTT.

V and J are TRBV4-1 and TRBJ1-1; 8 positions agree with TRBD1. This CDR3 region has 14 residues. Trimming removed 8 bases from V and 7 bases from J; junction bases left unmatched: 12. The germline V gene encodes CDR1 MGHRA and CDR2 YSYEKL. For the CDR3, the DNA is TGCGCCAGCTCCAGAGGTCCAGGGGGCCTTGAAGCTTTCTTT. It translates to CASSRGPGGLEAFF.

This sequence joins TRBV5-1 and TRBJ2-1; 7 nucleotides align to TRBD2. The CDR3 sequence is 18 residues long. The trim removed 1 base at V and 9 bases at J, leaving 19 bases unmatched. Germline CDR1 is SGHRS and CDR2 is YFSETQ. The chain's CDR3 is CASSLTGRLAATLGEQFF. CDR3 coding DNA: TGCGCCAGCAGCTTGACGGGACGGCTAGCGGCGACTTTGGGTGAGCAGTTCTTC.

A note on this clone: This sample also contains other DNA sequences that code for the same CDR3. The chain employs TRBV7-9 and TRBJ2-7; 10 positions match TRBD1. Trimming took 4 bases from V and 2 from J; bases not matched to a gene: 5. Germline CDR1 is SEHNR and CDR2 is FQNEAQ (reference sequence). The CDR3 runs 15 residues. As DNA, the CDR3 is TGTGCCAGCAGCTCCCCGGGACAGGGGACCTACGAGCAGTACTTC. Translating it yields CASSSPGQGTYEQYF.

This clone has a single count. The chain links TRBV28 to TRBJ2-2, with 7 bases matching TRBD2. The CDR3 runs to 16 residues. Germline V CDR1 and CDR2: MDHEN, SYDVKM. V shed 3 bases and J 5 bases; nucleotides not matched to a gene: 9. The CDR3 DNA reads as TGTGCCAGCAGTTTTATCCCGGGTAGCGGGACCGGGGAGCTGTTTTTT. Its protein product is CASSFIPGSGTGELFF.

This clone was counted between two and nine times. This chain joins TRBV4-3 and TRBJ2-3; 12 bases are shared with TRBD2. CDR3 size: 17 residues. Germline assignment: CDR1 LGHNA and CDR2 YSLEER. Trimming took 0 bases from V and 2 from J; bases not matched to a gene: 3. Here the CDR3 reads CASSQEGLAGYTDTQYF. CDR3 bases: TGCGCCAGCAGCCAAGAAGGACTAGCGGGGTACACAGATACGCAGTATTTT.

The gene calls are TRBV2 and TRBJ2-2; D remains unclear. Per the germline V gene, CDR1 is SNHLY and CDR2 is FYNNEI. There are 15 residues in the CDR3. Trimming shortened V by 4 bases and J by 6 bases, and 15 bases separated the two germline ends. This chain's CDR3 is CASSGRNRVAGELFF. The CDR3 nucleotides are TGTGCCAGCAGTGGGCGGAATAGAGTGGCCGGGGAGCTGTTTTTT.

This chain joins TRBV7-9 and TRBJ2-2; TRBD1 matches at 9 bases. This CDR3 comprises 15 residues. Germline CDR1 is SEHNR and CDR2 is FQNEAQ (reference sequence). J gave up 4 bases and V 5 bases, and 5 bases lay outside the gene matches. CDR3 residues: CASSHTGGSTGELFF. As DNA, the CDR3 is TGTGCCAGCAGCCACACAGGGGGCAGCACCGGGGAGCTGTTTTTT.

The V and J genes are TRBV5-1 and TRBJ2-5; 9 positions agree with TRBD1. The J call is doubtful: the DNA matches TRBJ2-7 better. CDR1 SGHRS and CDR2 YFSETQ come from the germline V gene. CDR3 length: 17 residues. CDR3 region: CASSFSSTGGKSYEQYF. Here the CDR3 DNA reads TGCGCCAGCAGCTTCTCCTCGACAGGGGGGAAGTCCTACGAGCAGTACTTC.

The rearrangement links TRBV6-5 to TRBJ2-7; 9 nucleotides align to TRBD2. With V trimmed by 0 bases and J by 5 bases, 5 bases remained unmatched. Germline CDR1 reads MNHEY; CDR2 reads SVGAGI. This CDR3 has 15 residues. CDR3 in DNA: TGTGCCAGCAGTTACTCGACTGCGGGAGGGGACGAGCAGTACTTC. Amino acid sequence: CASSYSTAGGDEQYF.

This chain connects TRBV5-8 to TRBJ1-2; 7 bases align to TRBD1. Germline CDR1 is SGHTS and CDR2 is YDEGEE. The CDR3 is made up of 15 amino acids. The V segment lost 3 bases and the J segment 9 bases; nucleotides outside the gene matches: 14. CDR3 residues: CASSSGDSLRGSYTF. In nucleotides, the CDR3 is TGTGCCAGCAGCTCCGGGGACAGCCTGAGAGGGAGCTACACCTTC.